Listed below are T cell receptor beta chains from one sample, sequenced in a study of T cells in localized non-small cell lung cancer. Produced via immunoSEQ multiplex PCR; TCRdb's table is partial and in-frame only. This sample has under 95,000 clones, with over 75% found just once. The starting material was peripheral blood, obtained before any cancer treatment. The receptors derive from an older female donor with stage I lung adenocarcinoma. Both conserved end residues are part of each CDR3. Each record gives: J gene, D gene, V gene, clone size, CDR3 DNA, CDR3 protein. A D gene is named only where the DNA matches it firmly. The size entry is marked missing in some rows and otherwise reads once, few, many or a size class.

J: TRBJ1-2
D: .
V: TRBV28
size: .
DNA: TGTGCCAGCAGTGGGTACGGCTACACCTTC
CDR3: CASSGYGYTF

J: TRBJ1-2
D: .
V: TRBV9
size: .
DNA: TGTGCCAGCATGTCGGACAGCCCGAAGGGGGGAGATGGCTACACCTTC
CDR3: CASMSDSPKGGDGYTF

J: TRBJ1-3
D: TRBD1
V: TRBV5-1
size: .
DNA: TGCGCCAGCAGCTTGGCAGGGGGTGGAAACACCATATATTTT
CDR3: CASSLAGGGNTIYF

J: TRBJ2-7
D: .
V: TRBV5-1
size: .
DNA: TGCGCCAGCAGCTTCTTTACTTCTGGCGAGCAGTACTTC
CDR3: CASSFFTSGEQYF

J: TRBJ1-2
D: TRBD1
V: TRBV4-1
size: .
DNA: TGCGCCAGCAGCCCCCTATTTAACGGACAGGGACTCATTGGCTACACCTTC
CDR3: CASSPLFNGQGLIGYTF

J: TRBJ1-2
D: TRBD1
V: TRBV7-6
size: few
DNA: TGTGCCAGCAGCCCGGGACAGGGCGGTTCTACCTATGGCTACACCTTC
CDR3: CASSPGQGGSTYGYTF

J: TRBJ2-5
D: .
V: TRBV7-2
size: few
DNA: TGTGCCAGCAGCTTCTATAGCTTAGGAGAGACCCAGTACTTC
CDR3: CASSFYSLGETQYF

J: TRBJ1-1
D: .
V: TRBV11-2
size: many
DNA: TGTGCCAGCAGCTTAGGACTCGTCGGTGGGGCTTTCTTT
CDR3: CASSLGLVGGAFF

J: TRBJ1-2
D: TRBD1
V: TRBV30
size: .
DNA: TGTGCCTGGAGCAGCCCGACAGGGGCCAACTTCTATGGCTACACCTTC
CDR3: CAWSSPTGANFYGYTF

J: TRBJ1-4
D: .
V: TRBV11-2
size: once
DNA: TGTGCCAGCAGCTTTTCGGAGGCAAAACTGTTTTTT
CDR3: CASSFSEAKLFF

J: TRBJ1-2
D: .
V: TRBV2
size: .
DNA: TGTGCCAGCACGGTGAGCAGGGGTCATAACTATGGCTACACCTTC
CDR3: CASTVSRGHNYGYTF

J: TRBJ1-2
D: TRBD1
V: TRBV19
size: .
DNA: TGTGCCAGTACCTCAGGGGGCGCAGAGAACTATGGCTACACCTTC
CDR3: CASTSGGAENYGYTF

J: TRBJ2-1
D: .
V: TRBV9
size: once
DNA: TGTGCCAGCAGCGTAGTGGAACTACCTGGTTACAATGAGCAGTTCTTC
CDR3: CASSVVELPGYNEQFF

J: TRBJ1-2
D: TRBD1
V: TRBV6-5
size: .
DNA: TGTGCCAGCAGACCACCGGGACAGAACTATGGCTACACCTTC
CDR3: CASRPPGQNYGYTF

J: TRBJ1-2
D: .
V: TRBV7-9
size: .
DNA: TGTGCCAGCAGCTTAGGGGAGGCCTTCTATGGCTACACCTTC
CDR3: CASSLGEAFYGYTF

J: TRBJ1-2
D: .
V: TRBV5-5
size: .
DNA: TGTGCCAGCAGCTTGGGTCAGCCCTCTGGCTACACCTTC
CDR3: CASSLGQPSGYTF

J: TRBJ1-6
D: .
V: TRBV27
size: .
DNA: TGTGCCAGCAGGCTGGAGGGTGGGAATTCACCCCTCCACTTT
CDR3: CASRLEGGNSPLHF

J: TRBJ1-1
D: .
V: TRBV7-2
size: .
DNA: TGTGCCAGCAGCCCCCAGACGAGGACTGAAGCTTTCTTT
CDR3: CASSPQTRTEAFF

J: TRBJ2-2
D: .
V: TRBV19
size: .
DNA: TGTGCCAGTCGCGGCCATTCTGTGAACACCGGGGAGCTGTTTTTT
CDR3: CASRGHSVNTGELFF

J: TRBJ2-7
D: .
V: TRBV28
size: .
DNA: TGTGCCAGCAGTTTAGGGGCGTTCTACGAGCAGTACTTC
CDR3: CASSLGAFYEQYF

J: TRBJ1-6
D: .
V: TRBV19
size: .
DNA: TGTGCCACCAGACGGGGGGTCGATAATTCACCCCTCCACTTT
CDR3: CATRRGVDNSPLHF

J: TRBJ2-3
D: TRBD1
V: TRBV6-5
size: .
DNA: TGTGCCAGCAGTAGGGACAGGGGTGTAGATACGCAGTATTTT
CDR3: CASSRDRGVDTQYF

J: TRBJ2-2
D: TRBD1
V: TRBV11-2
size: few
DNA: TGTGCCAGCAGATATACAGGGGCCAACACCGGGGAGCTGTTTTTT
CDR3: CASRYTGANTGELFF

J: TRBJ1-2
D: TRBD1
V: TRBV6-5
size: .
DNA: TGTGCCAGCAGGACAGGGTTGAGGGGCTACACCTTC
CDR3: CASRTGLRGYTF

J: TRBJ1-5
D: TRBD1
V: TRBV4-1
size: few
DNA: TGCGCCAGCAGCCGGAATACAGGGGGCAATCAGCCCCAGCATTTT
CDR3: CASSRNTGGNQPQHF

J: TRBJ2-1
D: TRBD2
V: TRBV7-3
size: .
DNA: TGTGCCAGCAGCCCTTCGGGCATAGCGGGGAATGAGCAGTTCTTC
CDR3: CASSPSGIAGNEQFF

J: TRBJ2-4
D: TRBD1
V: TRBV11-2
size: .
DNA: TGTGCCAGCAGCTCCCGGGACAGGGTAAACATTCAGTACTTC
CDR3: CASSSRDRVNIQYF

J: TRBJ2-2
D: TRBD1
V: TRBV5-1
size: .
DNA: TGCGCCAGCAGCCCGACAGGGTTCACCGGGGAGCTGTTTTTT
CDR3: CASSPTGFTGELFF

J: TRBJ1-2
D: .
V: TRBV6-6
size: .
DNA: TGTGCCAGCAGTTACCTTGGGAGCCCGAACTATGGCTACACCTTC
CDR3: CASSYLGSPNYGYTF

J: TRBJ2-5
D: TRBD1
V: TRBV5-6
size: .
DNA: TGTGCCAGCAGCCGAAGGACAGGATTGGGGAAAGAGACCCAGTACTTC
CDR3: CASSRRTGLGKETQYF

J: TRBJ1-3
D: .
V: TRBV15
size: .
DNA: TGTGCCACCAGCAGAGTGGGGACCAACTCTGGAAACACCATATATTTT
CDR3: CATSRVGTNSGNTIYF

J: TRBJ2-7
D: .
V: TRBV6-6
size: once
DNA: TGTGCCAGCAGTTACGAGGGTAGAACCTACGAGCAGTACTTC
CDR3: CASSYEGRTYEQYF

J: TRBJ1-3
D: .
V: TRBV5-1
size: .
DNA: TGCGCCAGCAGCTTGTACCCAGGCTCTGGAAACACCATATATTTT
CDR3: CASSLYPGSGNTIYF

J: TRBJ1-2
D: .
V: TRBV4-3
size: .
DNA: TGCGCCAGCAGCCAAGACGGTCCTCGGAGCCCTCGGGGCTACACCTTC
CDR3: CASSQDGPRSPRGYTF

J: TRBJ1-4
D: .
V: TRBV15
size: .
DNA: TGTGCCACCAGCAGAGTAGGGGGTAATGAAAAACTGTTTTTT
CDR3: CATSRVGGNEKLFF

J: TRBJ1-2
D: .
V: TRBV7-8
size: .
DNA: TGTGCCAGCAGCGTCCTACGGGCTGCGACAAACTATGGCTACACCTTC
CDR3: CASSVLRAATNYGYTF

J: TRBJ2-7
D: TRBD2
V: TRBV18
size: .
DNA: TGTGCCAGCCACCTACGGACTAGCGGGGGGGCATCCTACGAGCAGTACTTC
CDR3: CASHLRTSGGASYEQYF

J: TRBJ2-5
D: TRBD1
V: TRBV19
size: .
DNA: TGTGCCAGTAGTAACTCAGGGGGCGAAGACGTAGAGACCCAGTACTTC
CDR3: CASSNSGGEDVETQYF

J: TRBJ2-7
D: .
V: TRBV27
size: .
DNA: TGTGCCAGCAGTTTAAGCCCAACCGGTACCTACGAGCAGTACTTC
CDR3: CASSLSPTGTYEQYF

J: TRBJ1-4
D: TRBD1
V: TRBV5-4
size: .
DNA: TGTGCCAGCAGCTTGGGACAGGGGGAGGAAAAACTGTTTTTT
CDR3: CASSLGQGEEKLFF

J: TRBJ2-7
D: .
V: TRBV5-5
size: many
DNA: TGTGCCAGCAGCTCGGAGGGGTGGTACGAGCAGTACTTC
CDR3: CASSSEGWYEQYF

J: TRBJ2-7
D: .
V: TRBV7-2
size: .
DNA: TGTGCCAGCAGCGCTACTTCTAACGAGCAGTACTTC
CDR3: CASSATSNEQYF

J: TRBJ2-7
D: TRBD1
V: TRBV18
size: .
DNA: TGTGCCAGCTCACCGTCAGGACAGGGCCTCTACGAGCAGTACTTC
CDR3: CASSPSGQGLYEQYF

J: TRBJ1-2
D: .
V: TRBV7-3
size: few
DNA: TGTGCCAGCAGCTTCGATGGGACAAATGGTGGCTACACCTTC
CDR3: CASSFDGTNGGYTF

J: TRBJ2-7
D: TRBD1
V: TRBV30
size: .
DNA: TGTGCCTTTTCAAGGACAGGGGTCGAGCAGTACTTC
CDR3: CAFSRTGVEQYF

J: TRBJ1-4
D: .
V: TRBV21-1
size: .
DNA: TGTGCCAGCAACCCCGGACAGCTAGCAACTAATGAAAAACTGTTTTTT
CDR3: CASNPGQLATNEKLFF

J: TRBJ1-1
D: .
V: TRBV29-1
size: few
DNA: TGCAGCGTTGAACGGGACATCTACACTGAAGCTTTCTTT
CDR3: CSVERDIYTEAFF

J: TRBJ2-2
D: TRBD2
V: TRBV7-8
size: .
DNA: TGTGCCAGCAGCTTAGGGCCAGCGGGAGTGACCGGGGAGCTGTTTTTT
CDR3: CASSLGPAGVTGELFF

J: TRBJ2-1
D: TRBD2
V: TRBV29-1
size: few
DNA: TGCAGCGTTGCTCGGGGACTAGGGAACAATGAGCAGTTCTTC
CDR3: CSVARGLGNNEQFF

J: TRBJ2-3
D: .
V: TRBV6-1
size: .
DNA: TGTGCCAGCAGTGAAGGCGCAGATACGCAGTATTTT
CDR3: CASSEGADTQYF

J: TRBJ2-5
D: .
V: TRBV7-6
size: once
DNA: TGTGCCAGCAGCTTGAGTAGGGGGGCCCAAGAGACCCAGTACTTC
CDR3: CASSLSRGAQETQYF

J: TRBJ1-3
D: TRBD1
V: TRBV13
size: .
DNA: TGTGCCAGCAGATCCATAGGACAGGCCTCTGGAAACACCATATATTTT
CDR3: CASRSIGQASGNTIYF

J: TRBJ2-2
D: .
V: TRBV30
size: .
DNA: TGTGCCTGGAGTACCTTAAGGAGGGGGCCCGGGGAGCTGTTTTTT
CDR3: CAWSTLRRGPGELFF

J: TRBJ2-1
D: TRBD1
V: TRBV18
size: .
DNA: TGTGCCAGCTCACTCCGGGACAGAGTATACAATGAGCAGTTCTTC
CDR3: CASSLRDRVYNEQFF

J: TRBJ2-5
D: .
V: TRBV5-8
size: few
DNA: TGTGCCAGCAGCTTGAGGGCAGGGTTCCAAGAGACCCAGTACTTC
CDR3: CASSLRAGFQETQYF

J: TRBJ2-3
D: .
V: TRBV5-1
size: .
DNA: TGCGCCAGCAGCTTGGGGGGCTATTCCACAGATACGCAGTATTTT
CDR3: CASSLGGYSTDTQYF

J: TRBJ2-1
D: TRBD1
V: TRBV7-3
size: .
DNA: TGTGCCAGCAGCCCATACCTCGACAGGGGGCTTAGGGATGAGCAGTTCTTC
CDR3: CASSPYLDRGLRDEQFF

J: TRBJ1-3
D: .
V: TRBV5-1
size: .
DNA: TGCGCCAGCAGCTCCCAAGGGGGGCCGGGAAACACCATATATTTT
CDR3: CASSSQGGPGNTIYF

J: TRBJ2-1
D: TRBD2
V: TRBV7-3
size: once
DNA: TGTGCCAGCAGCAGCGGGACTAGCGGGATCACTGAGCAGTTCTTC
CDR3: CASSSGTSGITEQFF

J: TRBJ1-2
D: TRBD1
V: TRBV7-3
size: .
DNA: TGTGCCAGCAGCCCCTCCCCGGGACAGGGATCCTATGGCTACACCTTC
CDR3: CASSPSPGQGSYGYTF